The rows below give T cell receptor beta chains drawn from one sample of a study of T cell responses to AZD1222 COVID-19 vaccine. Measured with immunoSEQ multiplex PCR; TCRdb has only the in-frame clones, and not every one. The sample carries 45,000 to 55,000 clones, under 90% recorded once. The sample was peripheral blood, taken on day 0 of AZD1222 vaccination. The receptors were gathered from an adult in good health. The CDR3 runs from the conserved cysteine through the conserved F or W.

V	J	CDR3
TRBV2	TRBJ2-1	CASSELAGGYNEQFF
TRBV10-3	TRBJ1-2	CATRTGGDYGYTF
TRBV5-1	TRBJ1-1	CASSLGSGGLPFHTEAFF
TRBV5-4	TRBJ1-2	CASSFPGRPSDGYTF
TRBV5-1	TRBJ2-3	CASSLSLTGTDTQYF
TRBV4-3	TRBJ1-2	CASAGGVNYGYTF
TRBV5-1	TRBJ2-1	CASSVISGRGRNEQFF
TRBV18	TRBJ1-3	CASSHNGQGLGNTIYF
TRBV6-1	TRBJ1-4	CASSEEVRGSKLFF
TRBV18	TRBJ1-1	CASSPTVNTEAFF